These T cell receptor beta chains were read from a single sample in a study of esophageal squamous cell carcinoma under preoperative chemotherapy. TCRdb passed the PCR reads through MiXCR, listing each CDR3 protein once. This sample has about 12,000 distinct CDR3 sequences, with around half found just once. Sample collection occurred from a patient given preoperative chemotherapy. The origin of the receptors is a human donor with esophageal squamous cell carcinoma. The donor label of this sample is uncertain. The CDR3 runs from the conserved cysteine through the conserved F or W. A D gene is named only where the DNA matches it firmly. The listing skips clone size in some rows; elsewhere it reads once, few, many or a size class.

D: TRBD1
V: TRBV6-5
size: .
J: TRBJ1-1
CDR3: CASSYGQGGTEAFF
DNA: TGTGCCAGCAGTTACGGGCAGGGGGGAACTGAAGCTTTCTTT

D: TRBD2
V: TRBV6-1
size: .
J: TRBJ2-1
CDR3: CASSDLGGSYTDTQFF
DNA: TGTGCCAGCAGTGACTTGGGGGGGAGCTACACAGACACGCAGTTTTTC

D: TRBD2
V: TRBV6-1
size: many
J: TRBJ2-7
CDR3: CASSEGSSGSYEQYF
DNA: TGTGCCAGCAGTGAAGGTAGTAGCGGGAGCTACGAGCAGTACTTC

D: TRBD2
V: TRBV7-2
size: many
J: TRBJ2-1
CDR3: CASSLASSGGYNEQFF
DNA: TGTGCCAGCAGCTTAGCGTCTAGCGGGGGCTACAATGAGCAGTTCTTC

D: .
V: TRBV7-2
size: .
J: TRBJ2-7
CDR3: CASSSYDSYEQYF
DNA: TGTGCCAGCAGCTCCTATGACTCCTACGAGCAGTACTTC

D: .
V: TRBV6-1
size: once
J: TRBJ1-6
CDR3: CASSSADNSPLHF
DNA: TGTGCCAGCTCATCGGCAGATAATTCACCCCTCCACTTT

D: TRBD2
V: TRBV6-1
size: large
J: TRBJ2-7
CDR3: CASSEGTGTSLREQYF
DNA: TGTGCCAGCAGTGAAGGGACCGGGACTAGCTTACGCGAGCAGTACTTC

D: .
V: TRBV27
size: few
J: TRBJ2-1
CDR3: CASSLVRFNEQFF
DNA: TGTGCCAGCAGTTTAGTCAGATTCAATGAGCAGTTCTTC

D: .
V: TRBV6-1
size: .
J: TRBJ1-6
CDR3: CASSEVRDDSPLHF
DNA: TGTGCCAGCAGTGAAGTCAGGGATGATTCACCCCTCCACTTT

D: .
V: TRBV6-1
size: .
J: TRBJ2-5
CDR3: CASAGRDQDIQYF
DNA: TGTGCCAGTGCGGGCCGTGACCAAGACATCCAGTACTTC

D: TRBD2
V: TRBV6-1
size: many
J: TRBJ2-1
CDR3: CASSAEGTSGIYNEQFF
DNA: TGTGCCAGCAGTGCCGAGGGGACTAGCGGGATCTACAATGAGCAGTTCTTC

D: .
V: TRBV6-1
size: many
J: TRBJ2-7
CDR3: CASSEAARREQYF
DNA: TGTGCCAGCAGTGAAGCTGCCAGGCGGGAGCAGTACTTC

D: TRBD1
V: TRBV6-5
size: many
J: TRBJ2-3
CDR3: CASRYRQGGTDTQYF
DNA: TGTGCCAGCAGATATAGACAGGGAGGCACAGATACGCAGTATTTT

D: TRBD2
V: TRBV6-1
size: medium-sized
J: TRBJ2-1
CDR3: CASAVGGGSYNEQFF
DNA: TGTGCCAGCGCGGTCGGGGGGGGGTCCTACAATGAGCAGTTCTTC

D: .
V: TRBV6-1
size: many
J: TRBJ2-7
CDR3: CASSDPDPTLYYEQYF
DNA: TGTGCCAGCAGTGACCCCGACCCTACGTTGTACTACGAGCAGTACTTC

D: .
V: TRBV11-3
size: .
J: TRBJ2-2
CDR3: CASSRVAGELFF
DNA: TGTGCCAGCAGCCGGGTCGCCGGGGAGCTGTTTTTT

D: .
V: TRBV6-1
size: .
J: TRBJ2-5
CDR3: CASSEETLYF
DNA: TGTGCCAGCAGTGAAGAGACCCTGTACTTC

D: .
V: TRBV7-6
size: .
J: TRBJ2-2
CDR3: CASSLGDGTGELFF
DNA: TGTGCCAGCAGCTTAGGGGACGGCACCGGGGAGCTGTTTTTT

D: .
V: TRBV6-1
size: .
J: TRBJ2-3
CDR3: CASRTTVSTDTQYF
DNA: TGTGCCAGCAGAACTACAGTTAGCACAGATACGCAGTATTTT

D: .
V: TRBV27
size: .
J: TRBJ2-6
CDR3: CASSARRGSGANVLTF
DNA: TGTGCCAGCAGTGCCCGCCGGGGGTCTGGGGCCAACGTCCTGACTTTC

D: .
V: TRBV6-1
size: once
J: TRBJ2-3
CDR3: CAGSGLRAKDIQYF
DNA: TGTGCCGGCAGTGGGCTGAGGGCCAAAGACATTCAGTACTTT

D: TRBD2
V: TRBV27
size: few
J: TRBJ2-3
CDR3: CASSFRGRAEGDTQYF
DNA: TGTGCCAGCAGTTTCAGAGGGAGGGCCGAAGGAGATACGCAGTATTTT

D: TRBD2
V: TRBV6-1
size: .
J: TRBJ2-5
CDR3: CASTPGGSPAKQYF
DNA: TGTGCCAGCACCCCGGGGGGGAGCCCAGCTAAGCAGTACTTC

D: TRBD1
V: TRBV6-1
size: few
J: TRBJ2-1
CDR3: CASTGPYGDRANYEQFF
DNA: TGTGCCAGCACAGGCCCTTACGGCGACAGGGCAAACTACGAGCAGTTCTTC

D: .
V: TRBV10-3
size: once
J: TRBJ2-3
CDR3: CAGKVAEDPDTQYF
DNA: TGTGCGGGCAAAGTGGCGGAGGACCCAGATACGCAGTATTTC

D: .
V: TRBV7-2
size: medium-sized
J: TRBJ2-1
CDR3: CASSPNPPGSSYEQFF
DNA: TGTGCCAGCAGCCCCAACCCCCCCGGGAGCTCCTACGAGCAGTTCTTC

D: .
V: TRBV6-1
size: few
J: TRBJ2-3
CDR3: CASRGFGGSYPETQYF
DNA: TGTGCCAGCAGGGGGTTTGGGGGAAGCTACCCAGAGACGCAGTATTTT

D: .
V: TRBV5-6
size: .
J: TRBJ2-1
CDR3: CASSQEWRVEQFF
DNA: TGTGCCAGCAGCCAAGAGTGGAGGGTAGAGCAGTTCTTC

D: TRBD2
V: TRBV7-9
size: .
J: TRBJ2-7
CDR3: CASSLEAGAYEQYF
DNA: TGTGCCAGCAGCTTAGAGGCGGGAGCCTACGAGCAGTACTTC

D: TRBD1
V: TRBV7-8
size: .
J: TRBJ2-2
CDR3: CASSLKDRANTGELFF
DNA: TGTGCCAGCAGCTTAAAGGACAGGGCGAACACCGGGGAGCTGTTTTTT

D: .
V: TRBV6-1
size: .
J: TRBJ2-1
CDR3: CASSEGQLNEQFF
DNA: TGTGCCAGCAGTGAAGGACAGTTAAATGAGCAGTTCTTC

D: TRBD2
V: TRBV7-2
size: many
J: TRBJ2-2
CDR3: CASSPSGVLAGELFF
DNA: TGTGCCAGCAGCCCTAGCGGGGTCCTAGCCGGGGAGCTGTTTTTT

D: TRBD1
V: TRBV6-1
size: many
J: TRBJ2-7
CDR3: CATADRRYYEQYF
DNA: TGTGCCACCGCGGACAGGCGATACTACGAGCAGTACTTC

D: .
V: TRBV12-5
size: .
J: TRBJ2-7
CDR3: CASALGSSYEQYF
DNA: TGTGCTAGCGCCCTAGGCAGCTCCTACGAGCAGTACTTC

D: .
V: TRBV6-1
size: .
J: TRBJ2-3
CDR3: CASRGFGGSDTETQYF
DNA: TGTGCCAGCAGGGGATTTGGGGGAAGCGACACAGAGACGCAGTATTTC

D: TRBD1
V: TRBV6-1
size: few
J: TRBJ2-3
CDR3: CASTRSWTGLTDTQYF
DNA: TGTGCCAGCACTAGATCATGGACAGGCCTCACAGATACGCAGTATTTT

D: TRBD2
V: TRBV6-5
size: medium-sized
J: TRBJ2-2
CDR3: CASSSPSSGRDTGELFF
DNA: TGTGCCAGCAGTTCACCCTCGAGCGGGAGGGACACCGGGGAGCTGTTTTTT

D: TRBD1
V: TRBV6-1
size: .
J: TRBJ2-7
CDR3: CASSPGTGRYEQYF
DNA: TGTGCCAGCAGCCCCGGGACAGGAAGGTACGAGCAGTACTTC

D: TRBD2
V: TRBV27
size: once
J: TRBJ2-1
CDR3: CASSSIGLAGGLFEQFF
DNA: TGTGCCAGCAGTTCGATAGGACTAGCGGGAGGGCTGTTTGAGCAGTTCTTC

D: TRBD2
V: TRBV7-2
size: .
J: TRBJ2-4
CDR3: CASSLAGRGAKNTQYF
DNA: TGTGCCAGCAGCTTAGCGGGGCGGGGGGCCAAAAACACTCAGTACTTC

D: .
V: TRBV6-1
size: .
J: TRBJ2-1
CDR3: CASKETGYNKQFF
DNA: TGTGCCAGCAAGGAAACTGGTTACAATAAGCAGTTCTTT

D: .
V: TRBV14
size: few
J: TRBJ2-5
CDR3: CASSQGQVAYQETQYF
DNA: TGTGCCAGCAGCCAAGGGCAGGTCGCGTACCAAGAGACCCAGTACTTC

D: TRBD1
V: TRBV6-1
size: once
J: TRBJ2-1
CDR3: CASSPTGGNELFF
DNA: TGTGCCAGCAGCCCGACAGGGGGCAATGAGCTGTTCTTT

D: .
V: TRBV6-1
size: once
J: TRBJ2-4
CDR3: CASSPGLGAKDIQYF
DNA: TGTGCCAGCAGTCCGGGGCTGGGAGCCAAAGACATTCAGTACTTC

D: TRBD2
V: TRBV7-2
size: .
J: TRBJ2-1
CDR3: CASSSTASGSYEQFF
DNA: TGTGCCAGCAGCTCCACAGCTAGCGGTTCCTACGAGCAGTTCTTC

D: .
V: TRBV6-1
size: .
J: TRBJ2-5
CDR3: CASSGGGRETQYF
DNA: TGTGCCAGCAGTGGAGGGGGAAGAGAGACCCAGTACTTC

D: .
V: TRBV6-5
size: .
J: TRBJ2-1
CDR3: CASSNYNEQFF
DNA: TGTGCCAGCAGTAACTACAATGAGCAGTTCTTC

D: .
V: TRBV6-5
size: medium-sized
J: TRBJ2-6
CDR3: CASSYSQPRSGANVLTF
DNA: TGTGCCAGCAGTTACTCTCAACCCCGCTCTGGGGCCAACGTCCTGACTTTC